This paragraph covers one T cell receptor (beta chain) sequence. The source of the sample is a study of cytomegalovirus exposure and HLA in healthy donors. The PCR made use of 60 Vbeta and 13 Jbeta primers. The method was immunoSEQ multiplex PCR; TCRdb's version includes in-frame clones alone and lacks a portion of them. The sample holds 160,000 or so clones; about 75% are singletons and the top ten take about 4.3%. The sequence derives from a young man in good health and CMV-seropositive. The sequenced sample consisted of PBMCs.

The CDR3 region is CASSLWTDNTEAFF. The CDR3 bases are TGTGCCAGCTCTCTTTGGACAGATAACACTGAAGCTTTCTTT. This chain connects TRBV18 to TRBJ1-1, with D possibly being TRBD1 (6 bases). The CDR3 runs to 14 residues. CDR1 KGHSH and CDR2 LQKENI come from the germline V gene. With 6 bases removed from V and 2 bases from J, the gap between germline ends came to 13 bases.